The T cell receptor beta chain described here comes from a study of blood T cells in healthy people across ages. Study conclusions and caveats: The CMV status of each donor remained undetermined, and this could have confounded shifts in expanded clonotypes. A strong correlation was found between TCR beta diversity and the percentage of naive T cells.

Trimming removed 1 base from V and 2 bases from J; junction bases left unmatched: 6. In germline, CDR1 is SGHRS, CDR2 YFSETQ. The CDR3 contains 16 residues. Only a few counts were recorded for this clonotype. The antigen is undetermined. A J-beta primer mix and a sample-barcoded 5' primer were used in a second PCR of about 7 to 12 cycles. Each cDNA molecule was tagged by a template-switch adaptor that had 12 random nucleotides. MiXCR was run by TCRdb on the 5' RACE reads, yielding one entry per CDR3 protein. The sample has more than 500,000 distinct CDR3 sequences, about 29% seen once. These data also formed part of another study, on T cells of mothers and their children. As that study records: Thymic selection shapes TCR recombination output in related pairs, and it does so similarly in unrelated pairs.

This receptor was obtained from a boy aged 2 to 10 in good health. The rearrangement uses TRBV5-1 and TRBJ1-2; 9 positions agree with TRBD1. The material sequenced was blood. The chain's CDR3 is CASSLRLGTGNYGYTF. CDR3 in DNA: TGCGCCAGCAGCTTGCGTTTGGGGACAGGGAACTATGGCTACACCTTC. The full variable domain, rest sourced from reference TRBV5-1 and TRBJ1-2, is KAGVTQTPRYLIKTRGQQVTLSCSPISGHRSVSWYQQTPGQGLQFLFEYFSETQRNKGNFPGRFSGRQFSNSRSEMNVSTLELGDSALYLCASSLRLGTGNYGYTFGSGTRLTVV.